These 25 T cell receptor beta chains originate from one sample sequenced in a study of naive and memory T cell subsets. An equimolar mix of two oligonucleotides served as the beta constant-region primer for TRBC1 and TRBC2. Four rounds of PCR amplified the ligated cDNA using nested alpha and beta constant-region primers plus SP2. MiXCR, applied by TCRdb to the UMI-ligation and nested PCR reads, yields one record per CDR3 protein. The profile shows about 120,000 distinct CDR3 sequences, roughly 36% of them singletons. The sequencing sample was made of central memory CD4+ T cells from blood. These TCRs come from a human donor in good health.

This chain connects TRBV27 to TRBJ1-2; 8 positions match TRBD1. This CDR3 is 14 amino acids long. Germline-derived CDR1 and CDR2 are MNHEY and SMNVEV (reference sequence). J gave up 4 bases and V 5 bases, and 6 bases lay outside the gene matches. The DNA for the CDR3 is TGTGCCAGCAGTGTCTCAGGGGGCGGCTATGGCTACACCTTC. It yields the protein CASSVSGGGYGYTF.

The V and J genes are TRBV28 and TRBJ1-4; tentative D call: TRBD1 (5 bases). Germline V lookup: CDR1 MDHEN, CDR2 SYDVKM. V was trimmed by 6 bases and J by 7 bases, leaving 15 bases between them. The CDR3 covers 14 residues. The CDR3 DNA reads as TGTGCCAGCAGGGGCGGGGGAAAAGTTGAAAAACTGTTTTTT. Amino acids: CASRGGGKVEKLFF.

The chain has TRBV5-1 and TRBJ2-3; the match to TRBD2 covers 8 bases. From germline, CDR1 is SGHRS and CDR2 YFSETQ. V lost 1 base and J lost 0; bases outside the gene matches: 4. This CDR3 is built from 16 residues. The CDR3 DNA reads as TGCGCCAGCAGCTTGCGGCTAGCGGGTAGCACAGATACGCAGTATTTT. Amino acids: CASSLRLAGSTDTQYF.

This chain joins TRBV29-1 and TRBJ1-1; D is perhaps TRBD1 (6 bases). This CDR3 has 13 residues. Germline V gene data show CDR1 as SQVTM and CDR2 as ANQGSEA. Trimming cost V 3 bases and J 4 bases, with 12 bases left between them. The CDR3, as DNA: TGCAGCGTTGAGTTCAGGGGTGGCACTGAAGCTTTCTTT. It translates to CSVEFRGGTEAFF.

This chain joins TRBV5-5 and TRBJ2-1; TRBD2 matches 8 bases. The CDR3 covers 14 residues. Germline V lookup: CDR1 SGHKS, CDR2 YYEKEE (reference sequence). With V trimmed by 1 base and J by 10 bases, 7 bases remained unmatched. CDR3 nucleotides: TGTGCCAGCAGCTTGAGCGGGAGTACTGGGGAGCAGTTCTTC. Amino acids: CASSLSGSTGEQFF. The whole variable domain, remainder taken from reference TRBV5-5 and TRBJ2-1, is DAGVTQSPTHLIKTRGQQVTLRCSPISGHKSVSWYQQVLGQGPQFIFQYYEKEERGRGNFPDRFSARQFPNYSSELNVNALLLGDSALYLCASSLSGSTGEQFFGPGTRLTVL.

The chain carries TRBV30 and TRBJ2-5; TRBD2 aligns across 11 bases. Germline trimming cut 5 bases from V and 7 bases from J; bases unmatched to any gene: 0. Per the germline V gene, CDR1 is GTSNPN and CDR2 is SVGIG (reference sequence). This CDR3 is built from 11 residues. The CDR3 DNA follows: TGTGCCTGGGGGACTAGCGGGACCCAGTACTTC. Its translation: CAWGTSGTQYF.

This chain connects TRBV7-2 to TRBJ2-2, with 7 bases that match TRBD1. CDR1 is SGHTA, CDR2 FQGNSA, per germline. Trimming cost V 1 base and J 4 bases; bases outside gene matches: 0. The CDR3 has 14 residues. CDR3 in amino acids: CASSLGQGTGELFF. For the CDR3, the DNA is TGTGCCAGCAGCTTAGGACAGGGCACCGGGGAGCTGTTTTTT.

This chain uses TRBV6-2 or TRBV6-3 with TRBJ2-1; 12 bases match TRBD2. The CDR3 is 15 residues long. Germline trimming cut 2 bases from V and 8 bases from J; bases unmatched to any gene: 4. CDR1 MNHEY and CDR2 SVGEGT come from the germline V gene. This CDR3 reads CASSYGLAGSDEQFF. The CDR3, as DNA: TGTGCCAGCAGTTACGGACTAGCGGGAAGTGATGAGCAGTTCTTC.

This chain's CDR3 is CASSVGRNYGYTF. The CDR3 region has the DNA TGTGCCAGCTCCGTTGGGAGGAACTATGGCTACACCTTC. The chain carries TRBV25-1 and TRBJ1-2; D unclear. The CDR3 has 13 residues. V lost 8 bases to trimming and J lost 2 bases, with 12 bases between them. Germline loops: CDR1 MGHDK, CDR2 SYGVNS.

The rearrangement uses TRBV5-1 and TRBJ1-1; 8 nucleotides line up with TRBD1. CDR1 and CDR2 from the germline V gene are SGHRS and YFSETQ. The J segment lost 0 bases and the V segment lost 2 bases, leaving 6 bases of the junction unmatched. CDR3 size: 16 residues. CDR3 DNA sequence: TGCGCCAGCAGCTTCGGTGGGACAGGAATGAACACTGAAGCTTTCTTT. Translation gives CASSFGGTGMNTEAFF.

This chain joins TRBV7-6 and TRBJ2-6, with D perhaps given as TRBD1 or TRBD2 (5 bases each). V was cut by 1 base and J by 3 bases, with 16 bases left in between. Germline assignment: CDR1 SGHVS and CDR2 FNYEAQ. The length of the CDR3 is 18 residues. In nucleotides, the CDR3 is TGTGCCAGCAGCTTAGTGCGGGTGGGGCTCCGTGGGGCCAACGTCCTGACTTTC. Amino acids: CASSLVRVGLRGANVLTF.

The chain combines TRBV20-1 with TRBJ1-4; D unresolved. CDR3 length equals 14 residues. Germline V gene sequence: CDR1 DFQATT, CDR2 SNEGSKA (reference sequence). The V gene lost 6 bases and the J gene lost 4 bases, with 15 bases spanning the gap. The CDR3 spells CSAPSRSNNEKLFF. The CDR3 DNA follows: TGCAGTGCCCCCAGTCGCAGTAATAATGAAAAACTGTTTTTT.

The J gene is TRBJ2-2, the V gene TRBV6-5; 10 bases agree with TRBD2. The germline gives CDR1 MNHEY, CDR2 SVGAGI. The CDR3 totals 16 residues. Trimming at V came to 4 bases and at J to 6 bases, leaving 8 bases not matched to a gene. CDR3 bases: TGTGCCAGCAGTTCGCCTCGGACTAGCGGCGCCGGGGAGCTGTTTTTT. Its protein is CASSSPRTSGAGELFF.

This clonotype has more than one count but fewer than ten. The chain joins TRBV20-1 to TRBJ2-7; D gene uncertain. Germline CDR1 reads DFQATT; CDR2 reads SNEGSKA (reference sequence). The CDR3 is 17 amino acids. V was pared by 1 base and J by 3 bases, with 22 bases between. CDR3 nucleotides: TGCAGTGCTAGAGCGAGGTTGTCCGCAATTTCAAACTACGAGCAGTACTTC. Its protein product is CSARARLSAISNYEQYF.

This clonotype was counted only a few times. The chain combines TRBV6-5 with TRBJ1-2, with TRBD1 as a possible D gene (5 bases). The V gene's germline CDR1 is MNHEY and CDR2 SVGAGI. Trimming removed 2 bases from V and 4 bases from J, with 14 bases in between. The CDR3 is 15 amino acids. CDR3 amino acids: CASSYRPGPGYGYTF. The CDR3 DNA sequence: TGTGCCAGCAGTTACAGGCCAGGGCCAGGCTATGGCTACACCTTC.

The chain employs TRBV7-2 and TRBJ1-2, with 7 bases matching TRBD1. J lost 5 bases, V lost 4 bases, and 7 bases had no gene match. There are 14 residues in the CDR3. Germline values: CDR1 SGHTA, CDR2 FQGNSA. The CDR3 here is CASSSGGQRYGYTF. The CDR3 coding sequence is TGTGCCAGCAGCTCAGGGGGGCAGCGATATGGCTACACCTTC.

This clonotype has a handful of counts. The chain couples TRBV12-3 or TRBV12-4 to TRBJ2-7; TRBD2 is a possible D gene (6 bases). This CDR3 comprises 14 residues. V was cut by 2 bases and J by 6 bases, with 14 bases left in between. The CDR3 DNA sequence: TGTGCCAGCAGTTTACGGGCGGGACTCAGCGAGCAGTACTTC. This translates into CASSLRAGLSEQYF.

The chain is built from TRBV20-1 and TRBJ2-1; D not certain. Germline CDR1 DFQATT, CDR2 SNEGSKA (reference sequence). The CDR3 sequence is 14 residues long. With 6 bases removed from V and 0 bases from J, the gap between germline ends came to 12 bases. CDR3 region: CSASRSISYNEQFF. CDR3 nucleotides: TGCAGTGCCTCGCGGAGTATCTCCTACAATGAGCAGTTCTTC.

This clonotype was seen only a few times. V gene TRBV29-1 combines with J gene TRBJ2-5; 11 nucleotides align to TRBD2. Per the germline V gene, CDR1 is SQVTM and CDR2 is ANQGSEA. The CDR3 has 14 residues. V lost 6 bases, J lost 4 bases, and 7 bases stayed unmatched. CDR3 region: CSVGSLAGVETQYF. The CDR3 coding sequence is TGCAGCGTGGGCTCACTAGCGGGAGTAGAGACCCAGTACTTC.

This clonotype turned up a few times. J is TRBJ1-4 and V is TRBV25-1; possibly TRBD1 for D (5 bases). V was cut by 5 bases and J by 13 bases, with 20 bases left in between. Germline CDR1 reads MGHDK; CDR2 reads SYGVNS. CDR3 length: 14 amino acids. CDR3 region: CASSHTGRNEGLFF. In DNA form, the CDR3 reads TGTGCCAGCAGTCATACAGGACGTAATGAGGGACTGTTTTTT.

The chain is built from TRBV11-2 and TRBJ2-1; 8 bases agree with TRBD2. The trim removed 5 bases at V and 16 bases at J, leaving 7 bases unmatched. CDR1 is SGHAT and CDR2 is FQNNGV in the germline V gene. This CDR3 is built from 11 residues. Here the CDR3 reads CASSGGLASFF. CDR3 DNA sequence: TGTGCCAGCAGCGGAGGACTAGCCTCATTCTTC.

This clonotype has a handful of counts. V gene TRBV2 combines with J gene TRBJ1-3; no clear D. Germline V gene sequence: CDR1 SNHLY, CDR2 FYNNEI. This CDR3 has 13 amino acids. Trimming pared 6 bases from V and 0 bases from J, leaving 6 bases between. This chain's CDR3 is CASRLTSGNTIYF. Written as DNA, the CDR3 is TGTGCCAGCAGGTTAACCTCTGGAAACACCATATATTTT.

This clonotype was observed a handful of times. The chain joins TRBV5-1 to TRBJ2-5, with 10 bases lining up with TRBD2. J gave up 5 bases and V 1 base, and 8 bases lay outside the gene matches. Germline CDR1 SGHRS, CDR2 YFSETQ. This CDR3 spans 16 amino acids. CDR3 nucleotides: TGCGCCAGCAGCTTGTTTCCAGCGGGAGGGGGGGAGACCCAGTACTTC. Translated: CASSLFPAGGGETQYF.

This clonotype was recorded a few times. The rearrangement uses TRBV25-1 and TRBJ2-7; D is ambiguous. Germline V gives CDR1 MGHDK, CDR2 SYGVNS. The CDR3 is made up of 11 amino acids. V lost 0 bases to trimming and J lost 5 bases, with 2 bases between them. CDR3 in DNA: TGTGCCAGCAGTGAATATGACGAGCAGTACTTC. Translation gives CASSEYDEQYF.

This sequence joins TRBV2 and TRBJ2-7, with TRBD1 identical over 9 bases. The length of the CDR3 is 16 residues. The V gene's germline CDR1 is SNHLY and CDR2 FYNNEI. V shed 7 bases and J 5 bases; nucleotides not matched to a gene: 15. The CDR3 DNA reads TGTGCCAGCACCTATATAATACAGGGGGCCCTCCACGAGCAGTACTTC. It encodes CASTYIIQGALHEQYF.